What follows are 15 T cell receptor beta chains derived from one specimen sequenced in a study of blood T cells in healthy people across ages. It was with a sample-barcoded 5' primer and a J-beta primer mix that a second PCR of roughly 7 to 12 cycles was run. TCRdb ran MiXCR on the 5' RACE reads and lists one entry per CDR3 protein. The table includes 850,000 to 1,300,000 distinct CDR3 sequences, 35% to 55% detected once. The sample consisted of blood. The receptors were gathered from a woman aged 60-75 years in good health.

The chain links TRBV7-9 to TRBJ2-7, with D possibly TRBD2 on 5 matching bases. The CDR3 sequence is 13 residues long. The germline CDR1 and CDR2 sequences are SEHNR and FQNEAQ (reference sequence). Trimming took 5 bases from V and 2 from J, leaving 10 bases between them. The CDR3 DNA follows: TGTGCCAGCAGCAAGACTACCACCTACGAGCAGTACTTC. This sequence encodes CASSKTTTYEQYF.

Comment on this clonotype: Just one base apart from a much larger clone, this may be a read error. This chain connects TRBV6-5 to TRBJ2-5, with 7 positions matching TRBD2. V was pared by 6 bases and J by 5 bases, with 12 bases of the junction left unmatched. CDR3 length equals 15 residues. Per the germline V gene, CDR1 is MNHEY and CDR2 is SVGAGI. The CDR3 protein is CASSHRRAGTETQYF. Written as DNA, the CDR3 is TGTGCCAGCAGCCACCGACGAGCGGGAACGGAGACCCAGTACTTC.

This clonotype occurred a few times. The chain combines TRBV5-5 with TRBJ2-3; D is unclear. CDR1 is SGHKS and CDR2 is YYEKEE in the germline V gene (reference sequence). Trimming removed 0 bases from V and 1 base from J, with 12 bases in between. The CDR3 has 16 amino acids. As DNA, the CDR3 is TGTGCCAGCAGCTTGGTCCGGCAACATCGCACAGATACGCAGTATTTT. This encodes CASSLVRQHRTDTQYF.

This clonotype was counted a single time. One end of the junction is discordant with germline, which a read error may explain. V is TRBV15 and J is TRBJ2-1; D possibly corresponds to TRBD2 (5 bases). This CDR3 has 16 amino acids. Germline loops: CDR1 LNHNV, CDR2 YYDKDF (reference sequence). The CDR3: CATGRDRGPKSNEQFF. For the CDR3, the DNA is TGTGCCACCGGCAGAGATCGAGGGCCCAAAAGCAATGAGCAGTTCTTC.

The chain joins TRBV2 to TRBJ2-5; TRBD2 aligns across 13 bases. The CDR3 has 17 amino acids. The junction had 9 bases not matched to a gene; V was cut back by 6 bases and J by 2 bases. Germline CDR1 SNHLY, CDR2 FYNNEI. The CDR3 DNA follows: TGTGCCAGCAGGCTTGGGAGGGGACTAGCGGGACAAGAGACCCAGTACTTC. It translates to CASRLGRGLAGQETQYF.

The rearrangement links TRBV3-1 to TRBJ1-6; possible D gene TRBD1, 6 bases. V lost 5 bases and J lost 3, with 11 bases in between. This CDR3 comprises 15 residues. Germline lookup yields CDR1 LGHDT and CDR2 YNNKEL (reference sequence). The CDR3 spells CASSAGEGYNSPLHF. CDR3 sequence (DNA): TGTGCCAGCAGCGCAGGGGAAGGCTATAATTCACCCCTCCACTTT.

The CDR3 protein is CSARNTPDTQYF. In nucleotides, the CDR3 is TGCAGCGCCCGAAACACACCAGATACGCAGTATTTT. V gene TRBV29-1 combines with J gene TRBJ2-3; D is undetermined. Germline CDR1 is SQVTM and CDR2 is ANQGSEA. V dropped 7 bases and J dropped 4 bases, with 12 bases sitting between them. The CDR3 has 12 amino acids.

Points on this clonotype: One end of the junction is discordant with germline, which a read error may explain. This sequence joins TRBV5-6 and TRBJ1-2; TRBD1 matches 7 bases. The CDR3 has 13 residues. Germline V lookup: CDR1 SGHDT, CDR2 YYEEEE. The CDR3 spells CASSDTGEHGHTF. CDR3 DNA sequence: TGTGCCAGCTCCGATACAGGGGAGCATGGCCACACCTTC.

The chain couples TRBV20-1 to TRBJ1-1; D not certain. V was trimmed by 5 bases and J by 3 bases, leaving 7 bases between them. Germline V lookup: CDR1 DFQATT, CDR2 SNEGSKA (reference sequence). This CDR3 spans 11 amino acids. The CDR3 here is CSAEDYTEAFF. CDR3 DNA: TGCAGTGCTGAAGACTACACTGAAGCTTTCTTT.

The rearrangement joins TRBV9 to TRBJ2-1, with D maybe TRBD2 (6 bases). The germline V gene has CDR1 SGDLS and CDR2 YYNGEE. V lost 3 bases to trimming and J lost 10 bases, with 11 bases between them. The CDR3 runs to 12 residues. The CDR3, as DNA: TGTGCCAGCAGCGAAGGAGGGAGAGAGCAGTTCTTC. Translating it yields CASSEGGREQFF.

The chain joins TRBV29-1 to TRBJ2-2; possible D gene TRBD1, 6 bases. This CDR3 comprises 14 residues. The germline V gene encodes CDR1 SQVTM and CDR2 ANQGSEA. Trimming removed 7 bases from V and 7 bases from J, with 19 bases in between. The chain's CDR3 is CSARVGTTLGELFF. The DNA for the CDR3 is TGCAGCGCCCGGGTGGGGACAACCCTCGGGGAGCTGTTTTTT.

In the case of this clonotype: A much larger clone lies a single base off, so this may be a read error. The rearrangement links TRBV20-1 to TRBJ2-1; the D is unclear. CDR3 length: 11 amino acids. Trimming cost V 2 bases and J 6 bases, with 5 bases left between them. CDR1 DFQATT and CDR2 SNEGSKA come from the germline V gene (reference sequence). The CDR3 loop is CSARYLNEQFF. The DNA of the CDR3 is TGCAGTGCTAGATATCTCAATGAGCAGTTCTTC.

This clonotype was seen a handful of times. The chain employs TRBV25-1 and TRBJ1-1; D not certain. Trimming stripped 1 base from V and 4 bases from J, with 16 bases between. The CDR3 length is 16 residues. Germline V CDR1 and CDR2: MGHDK, SYGVNS. CDR3 nucleotide sequence: TGTGCCAGCAGTGAATCTGTGCCGGGAGGAGCCACTGAAGCTTTCTTT. Protein: CASSESVPGGATEAFF.

The V gene is TRBV20-1, the J gene TRBJ2-7; TRBD2 matches 7 bases. CDR3 length equals 16 residues. J was trimmed by 5 bases and V by 3 bases; bases with no gene match: 16. Germline loops: CDR1 DFQATT, CDR2 SNEGSKA (reference sequence). The CDR3 DNA reads TGCAGTGCTAGGGTCCGAGCGGGAAGTCCTGGCGACGAGCAGTACTTC. Translation: CSARVRAGSPGDEQYF.

Of note for this clonotype: Possible read error: a much larger clone is one base away. The rearrangement uses TRBV29-1 and TRBJ2-5; 9 nucleotides agree with TRBD2. CDR3 length equals 11 residues. Germline CDR1 is SQVTM and CDR2 is ANQGSEA. The CDR3 loop reads CGGRGEETQYF. The DNA of the CDR3 is TGCGGCGGGAGGGGGGAAGAGACCCAGTACTTC.